The sequence of this T cell receptor beta chain was determined in a study of T cells in Graves' hyperthyroidism and ophthalmopathy. Turning to the study itself: Peripheral blood specimens were obtained at initial diagnosis, prior to any treatment. Study conclusions and caveats: Within blood appeared most thyroid clonotypes that had expanded above 0.001. Model output signaled ophthalmopathy a median around 5.9 months ahead of onset.

The sample holds many counts of this clonotype. Its antigen remains unidentified. Graves' hyperthyroidism was deemed stable given no ophthalmopathy progression within 18 months. The germline V gene encodes CDR1 SGHTA and CDR2 FQGNSA. CDR3 length: 16 amino acids. V was pared by 1 base and J by 4 bases, with 13 bases between. Regions amplified from RNA transcripts were the TCR beta CDR3 regions. The study used the HTBI primer set for a first-round RT-PCR of the TCR CDR3. TCRdb called the multiplex PCR reads again in MiXCR, with one record for every CDR3 protein. The sample contains around 690,000 distinct CDR3 sequences, roughly 17% of which appear only once.

The chain is built from TRBV7-2 and TRBJ2-2; D is possibly TRBD2 (7 bases). The sequence was collected from a man aged 50 to 59 with Graves' hyperthyroidism. Sequences were obtained from blood. CDR3 sequence (DNA): TGTGCCAGCAGCTTAGTCGGGGGAGGGGGCACCGGGGAGCTGTTTTTT. It is translated as CASSLVGGGGTGELFF.